Presented here are 16 T cell receptor beta chains from one specimen sequenced in a study of T-cell reconstitution after alpha-beta-depleted transplantation in children. For TCRbeta, the library was prepared with unique molecular identifiers. TCRdb called the PCR reads again in MiXCR, with one record for every CDR3 protein. This repertoire shows approximately 350,000 distinct CDR3 sequences, 15% to 20% found once; its top ten account for roughly two fifths. The material sequenced was PBMCs, mostly from graft donor cells, taken 360 days after TCRalphabeta/CD19-depleted stem cell transplant. These receptors were collected from a male patient aged 2 to 10 who had a stem cell transplant for acute lymphoblastic leukemia, so the T cells may come from the graft donor.

The chain couples TRBV4-2 to TRBJ2-7; 7 nucleotides align to TRBD1. The CDR3 loop spans 14 amino acids. Trimming removed 4 bases from V and 7 bases from J; junction bases left unmatched: 10. Germline CDR1 LGHNA, CDR2 YNFKEQ. For the CDR3, the DNA is TGTGCCAGCAGCCCTGGGAGACCAGGGGGTGAGCAGTACTTC. Translating gives CASSPGRPGGEQYF.

The CDR3 nucleotides are TGCGCCAGCAGCCATCCGGATTGGAACACTGAAGCTTTCTTT. Protein sequence: CASSHPDWNTEAFF. The chain uses TRBV4-1 and TRBJ1-1; D is undetermined. CDR3 length: 14 amino acids. V was shortened by 3 bases and J by 1 base, with 9 bases between the two germline ends. Germline CDR1 MGHRA, CDR2 YSYEKL.

This clonotype was detected only a few times. The V and J genes are TRBV10-3 and TRBJ2-3; no reliable D call. The CDR3 length is 13 residues. Trimming pared 11 bases from V and 3 bases from J, leaving 15 bases between. Per germline, CDR1 ENHRY and CDR2 SYGVKD. Written as DNA, the CDR3 is TGTGCCGTGAGTTGGGTCTCGACAGATACGCAGTATTTT. It is translated as CAVSWVSTDTQYF.

The rearrangement links TRBV10-3 to TRBJ2-5; TRBD2 aligns across 8 bases. This CDR3 is 14 amino acids long. Per the germline V gene, CDR1 is ENHRY and CDR2 is SYGVKD. Trimming removed 6 bases from V and 2 bases from J; junction bases left unmatched: 5. The CDR3 sequence is CAISAGTRQETQYF. The CDR3 DNA reads as TGTGCCATCAGCGCCGGGACTAGACAAGAGACCCAGTACTTC.

This clonotype was seen a few times. V is TRBV12-3 or TRBV12-4 and J is TRBJ2-5; D not certain. V was pared by 6 bases and J by 1 base, with 9 bases between. The CDR3 spans 13 residues. The CDR3 DNA is TGTGCCAGCAGGTCAGGACGCCAAGAGACCCAGTACTTC. It yields the protein CASRSGRQETQYF.

The CDR3: CSARGPSRWRTIFNEQFF. Written as DNA, the CDR3 is TGCAGTGCTAGAGGCCCTTCCAGGTGGCGGACTATTTTCAATGAGCAGTTCTTC. This rearrangement joins TRBV20-1 to TRBJ2-1; possible D gene TRBD2, 6 bases. Germline lookup yields CDR1 DFQATT and CDR2 SNEGSKA (reference sequence). CDR3 length equals 18 residues. The ends were cut back, 1 base at V and 6 bases at J, with 25 bases in the middle.

The genes are TRBV5-1 and TRBJ2-2; D perhaps matches TRBD2 (6 bases). The CDR3 totals 15 residues. Germline V CDR1 and CDR2: SGHRS, YFSETQ. Trimming took 3 bases from V and 6 from J, leaving 15 bases between them. The CDR3 spells CASSWGGRRSGELFF. The CDR3 bases are TGCGCCAGCAGCTGGGGAGGTAGAAGGTCCGGGGAGCTGTTTTTT.

The table lists this clonotype with a few counts. The junction shows a germline mismatch at one end, possibly a read error. J is TRBJ2-7 and V is TRBV20-1; 7 nucleotides align to TRBD1. Germline values: CDR1 DFQATT, CDR2 SNEGSKA (reference sequence). This CDR3 contains 16 residues. The CDR3 nucleotides read TGCAGTCCTAGTTCACCTACAGGGGAAAGCTCCTACGAGCAGTACTTC. It translates to CSPSSPTGESSYEQYF.

The chain uses TRBV7-8 and TRBJ2-7, with TRBD2 matching 10 bases. CDR3 length: 17 residues. Germline V lookup: CDR1 SGHVS, CDR2 FQNEAQ. The trim removed 5 bases at V and 0 bases at J, leaving 10 bases unmatched. DNA of the CDR3: TGTGCCAGCAGCCTGGACCAGCGGGAGGGAAACTCCTACGAGCAGTACTTC. Translation gives CASSLDQREGNSYEQYF.

This chain uses TRBV12-3 or TRBV12-4 with TRBJ2-5; D not resolved. This CDR3 is 14 amino acids long. V dropped 2 bases and J dropped 1 base, with 8 bases sitting between them. The CDR3 region is CASSLLGIQETQYF. The CDR3 region has the DNA TGTGCCAGCAGTTTATTGGGAATCCAAGAGACCCAGTACTTC.

The chain joins TRBV6-5 to TRBJ1-2, with 7 bases that match TRBD1. The ends lost 0 bases at V and 7 bases at J; junction bases unmatched: 5. The CDR3 has 14 amino acids. The germline V gene encodes CDR1 MNHEY and CDR2 SVGAGI. The CDR3 bases are TGTGCCAGCAGTTACTCGCCAGGGGGAGGTGGCTACACCTTC. Protein product: CASSYSPGGGGYTF.

The chain joins TRBV20-1 to TRBJ1-6; D perhaps matches TRBD1 (5 bases). Germline CDR1 and CDR2: DFQATT and SNEGSKA (reference sequence). Trimming took off 0 bases at V and 0 bases at J, with 27 bases between the two ends. CDR3 length: 22 amino acids. The CDR3 region has the DNA TGCAGTGCTAGAGATATCGGGAGTTTCGGGGGTTTCCGAAGCTCCTATAATTCACCCCTCCACTTT. Translated, it gives CSARDIGSFGGFRSSYNSPLHF.

The chain combines TRBV7-2 with TRBJ2-3; D is unresolved. The CDR3 runs to 14 residues. The V end lost 1 base, the J end lost 8 bases, and 13 bases lay between the germline ends. The V gene's germline CDR1 is SGHTA and CDR2 FQGNSA. This CDR3 is CASSLDPFVGTQYF. The CDR3 DNA sequence: TGTGCCAGCAGCTTAGATCCCTTCGTGGGTACGCAGTATTTT.

This clonotype was detected many times. V is TRBV7-9 and J is TRBJ2-1, with 11 positions matching TRBD2. CDR1 is SEHNR, CDR2 FQNEAQ, per germline (reference sequence). Losses at the gene ends were 5 bases for V and 8 bases for J; bases not matched to a gene: 8. This CDR3 is built from 15 residues. CDR3 DNA: TGTGCCAGCAGCACCGGGACTAGCGGTCAGGATGAGCAGTTCTTC. It codes for CASSTGTSGQDEQFF.

At least ten counts were recorded for this clonotype. The rearrangement joins TRBV5-6 to TRBJ2-2, with 8 bases aligning to TRBD1. V lost 0 bases and J lost 6; bases outside the gene matches: 4. Germline V gene sequence: CDR1 SGHDT, CDR2 YYEEEE. The CDR3 spans 15 residues. The CDR3 bases are TGTGCCAGCAGCTTGGGACAGGGGACGCCCGGGGAGCTGTTTTTT. Its translation is CASSLGQGTPGELFF. Full variable domain (outside the CDR3, taken from reference TRBV5-6 and TRBJ2-2): DAGVTQSPTHLIKTRGQQVTLRCSPKSGHDTVSWYQQALGQGPQFIFQYYEEEERQRGNFPDRFSGHQFPNYSSELNVNALLLGDSALYLCASSLGQGTPGELFFGEGSRLTVL.

This clonotype was seen a handful of times. The chain couples TRBV7-8 to TRBJ1-4, with 7 bases identical to TRBD1. Germline V gene data show CDR1 as SGHVS and CDR2 as FQNEAQ. This CDR3 is built from 13 residues. V dropped 4 bases and J dropped 8; count of bases not matched to a gene: 4. CDR3: CASSYRGGEKLFF. The CDR3 nucleotides read TGTGCCAGCAGCTACAGGGGAGGCGAAAAACTGTTTTTT.